The present T cell receptor (beta chain) was sequenced within a study of control samples from healthy donors and cancer patients (dated by TCRdb to about 2020). From its cysteine to its phenylalanine, the CDR3 spans 15 amino acids. Left in the record is the CDR3 DNA by itself, 45 bases read in frame from the first base. V is shortened by 1 base, J by 6 bases, and the region joining them spans 12 bases. From a lookup of the germline V gene, CDR1 and CDR2 are KGHSH and LQKENI. In regard to this clone: Its antigen has not been determined. No base quality information exists; no much larger clone differs at one position.

Preparation of the library involved the immunoSEQ multiplex PCR assay. Drawn from immuneACCESS, this table holds only the in-frame rearrangements with V and J called that TCRdb kept. Clones are partly lost; checked studies trace under half to an unresolved V gene and leave the rest unexplained. Across this sample there are around 95,000 clones, with over 80% seen only once. The ten most abundant clones make up roughly 19% of the sample. The receptor was derived from a man aged 25 to 45 in good health. The sequence links TRBV18 to TRBJ2-2, and possibly TRBD1, on 6 matching bases. Sequencing was carried out using blood. The CDR3 protein is CASSPLFRGSGELFF. The DNA sequence follows: TGTGCCAGCTCACCACTCTTCAGGGGATCCGGGGAGCTGTTTTTT.